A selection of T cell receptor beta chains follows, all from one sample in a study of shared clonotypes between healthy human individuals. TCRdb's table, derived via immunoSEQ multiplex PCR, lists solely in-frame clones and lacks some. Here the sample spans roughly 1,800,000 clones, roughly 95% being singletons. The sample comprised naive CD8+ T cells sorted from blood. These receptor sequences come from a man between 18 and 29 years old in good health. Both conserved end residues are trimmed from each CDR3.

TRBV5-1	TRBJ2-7	ASSPGLAGASSSYEQY
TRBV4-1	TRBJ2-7	ASSQDGTLYYEQY
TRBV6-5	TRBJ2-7	ASSLLGGLDEQY
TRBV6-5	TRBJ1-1	ASSPRGGDDTEAF
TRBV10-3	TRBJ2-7	AISESAGANYEQY
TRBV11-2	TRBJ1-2	ASSLAGGNYGYT
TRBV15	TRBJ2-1	ATSNLRGPAGNEQF
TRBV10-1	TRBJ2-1	ASSEDHVGSGRRPEQF
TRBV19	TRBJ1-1	ASSQSGNTEAF
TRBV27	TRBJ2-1	ASSWDRANEQF
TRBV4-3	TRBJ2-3	ASSRGLAGDTQY
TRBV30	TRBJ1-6	AWSDGGASYNSPLH
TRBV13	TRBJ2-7	ASSLDRSYEQY
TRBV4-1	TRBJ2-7	ASSQLTGIPYEQY
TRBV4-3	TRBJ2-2	ASSHPGPETGPGELF
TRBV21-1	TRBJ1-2	ASSNRDREYGYT